The text below deals with one T cell receptor (beta chain). Antigen unknown. Specified time point: recipient sample about 28 days before transplant, after cytoreduction. Using immunoSEQ multiplex PCR, the repertoire was profiled, and TCRdb retains in-frame clones only, with some absent. The sample yields more than 25,000 clones, 60% to 75% seen once. This entry is derived from a study of T cell clonotyping in hematopoietic cell transplantation. Findings of the study overall: Pathologically expanded recipient clonotypes increased progressively from day 30 to day 180 as diversity fell. Cells were unsorted, so CD4 and CD8 contributions were not separated.

This TCR was recovered from a man in his forties or fifties with myelodysplastic syndrome. Some clones in this sample may be carry-over from other donors' samples. The sequences come from peripheral blood mononuclear cells, collected before stem cell transplant.

The CDR3 loop is CASSESYRGPANTEAFF. The CDR3 bases are TGTGCCAGCAGTGAATCGTACAGGGGGCCCGCGAACACTGAAGCTTTCTTT. The gene calls are TRBV25-1 and TRBJ1-1, with 9 bases identical to TRBD1. Trimming took 1 base from V and 1 from J; bases not matched to a gene: 7. CDR1 is MGHDK and CDR2 is SYGVNS in the germline V gene. This CDR3 comprises 17 residues.